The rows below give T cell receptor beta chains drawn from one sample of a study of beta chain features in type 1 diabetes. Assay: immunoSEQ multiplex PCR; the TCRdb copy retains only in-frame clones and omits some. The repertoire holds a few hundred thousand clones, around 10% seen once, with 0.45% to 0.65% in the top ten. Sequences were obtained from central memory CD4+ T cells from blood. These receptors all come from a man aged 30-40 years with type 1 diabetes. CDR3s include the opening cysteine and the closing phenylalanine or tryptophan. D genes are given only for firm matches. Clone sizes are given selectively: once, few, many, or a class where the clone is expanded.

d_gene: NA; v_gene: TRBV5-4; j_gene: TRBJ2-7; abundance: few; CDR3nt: TGTGCCAGCAGCTTGGTGGAGTGGGCCTACGAGCAGTACTTC; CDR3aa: CASSLVEWAYEQYF
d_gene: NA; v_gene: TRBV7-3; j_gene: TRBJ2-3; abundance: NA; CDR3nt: TGTGCCAGCAGCTCCGAGACAGATACGCAGTATTTT; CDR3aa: CASSSETDTQYF
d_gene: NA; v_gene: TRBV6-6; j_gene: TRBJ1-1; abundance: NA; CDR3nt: TGTGCCAGCAGCCGGACGAACACTGAAGCTTTCTTT; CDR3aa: CASSRTNTEAFF
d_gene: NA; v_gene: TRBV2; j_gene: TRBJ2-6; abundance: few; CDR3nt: TGTGCCAGTTTTCGCTCTGGGGCCAACGTCCTGACTTTC; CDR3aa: CASFRSGANVLTF
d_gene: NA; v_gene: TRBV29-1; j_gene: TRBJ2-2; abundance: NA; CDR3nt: TGCAGCGCCAGAGTTCAGGGCGGGGAGCTGTTTTTT; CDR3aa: CSARVQGGELFF
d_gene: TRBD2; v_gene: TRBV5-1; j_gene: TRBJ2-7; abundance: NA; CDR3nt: TGCGCCAGCAGCTTGGCCGCACTAGCGGGTGTAGAAATCTACGAGCAGTACTTC; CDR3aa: CASSLAALAGVEIYEQYF
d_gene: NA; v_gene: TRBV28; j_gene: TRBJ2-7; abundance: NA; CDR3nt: TGTGCCAGCAGTTTCGGTGGTGCGTCCTACGAGCAGTACTTC; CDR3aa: CASSFGGASYEQYF
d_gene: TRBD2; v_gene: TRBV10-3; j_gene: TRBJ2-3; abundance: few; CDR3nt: TGTGCCATCAGCATGTATCTAGCGGGAGCGACAACGGGCACAGATACGCAGTATTTT; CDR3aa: CAISMYLAGATTGTDTQYF
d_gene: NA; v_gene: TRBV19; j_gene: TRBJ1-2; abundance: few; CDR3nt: TGTGCCAGTAGCCCCTGGGGGGACTATGGCTACACCTTC; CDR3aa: CASSPWGDYGYTF
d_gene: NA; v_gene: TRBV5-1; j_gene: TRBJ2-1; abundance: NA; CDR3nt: TGCGCCAGCAGCTTAGGCCAGTACAATGAGCAGTTCTTC; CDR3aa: CASSLGQYNEQFF
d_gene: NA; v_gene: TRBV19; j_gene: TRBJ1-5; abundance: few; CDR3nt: TGTGCCAGTAGTATGGGGTTCCAGACTCAGCCCCAGCATTTT; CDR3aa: CASSMGFQTQPQHF
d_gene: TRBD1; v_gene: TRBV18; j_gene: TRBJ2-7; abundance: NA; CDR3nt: TGTGCCAGCTCACCACTTGGACAGGGCGACGAGCAGTACTTC; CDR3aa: CASSPLGQGDEQYF
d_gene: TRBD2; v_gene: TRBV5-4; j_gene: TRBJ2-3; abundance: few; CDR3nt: TGTGCCAGCAGCTTAACGGGGGGCGGGAGGACAGATACGCAGTATTTT; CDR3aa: CASSLTGGGRTDTQYF
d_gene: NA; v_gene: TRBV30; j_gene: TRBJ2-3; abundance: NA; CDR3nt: TGTGCCTGGAAGCTAGCGAGCACAGATACGCAGTATTTT; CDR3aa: CAWKLASTDTQYF
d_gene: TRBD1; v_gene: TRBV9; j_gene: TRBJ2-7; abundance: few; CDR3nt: TGTGCCAGCAGCGGAGGGACAGCCGAACCCCACGAGCAGTACTTC; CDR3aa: CASSGGTAEPHEQYF
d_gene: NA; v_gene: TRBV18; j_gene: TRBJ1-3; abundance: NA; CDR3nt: TGTGCCAGCTCACCTCGGACAGAGAGCTCTGGAAACACCATATATTTT; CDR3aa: CASSPRTESSGNTIYF
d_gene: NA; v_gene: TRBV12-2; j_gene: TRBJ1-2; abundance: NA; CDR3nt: TGTGCAAGTCGCTTAGCCTCCCCTGGGTGGGGCTATGGCTACACCTTC; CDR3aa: CASRLASPGWGYGYTF
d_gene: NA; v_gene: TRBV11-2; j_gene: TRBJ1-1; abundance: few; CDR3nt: TGTGCCAGCAGCTCCTCAGTACCTCCGATGAACACTGAAGCTTTCTTT; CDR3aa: CASSSSVPPMNTEAFF
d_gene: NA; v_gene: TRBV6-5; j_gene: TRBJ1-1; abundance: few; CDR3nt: TGTGCCAGCAGCCGACTAGGGAACACTGAAGCTTTCTTT; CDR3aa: CASSRLGNTEAFF
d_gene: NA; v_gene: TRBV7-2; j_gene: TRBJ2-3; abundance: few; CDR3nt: TGTGCCAGCAGCTTAGCGGCGGTGGGCGGCACAGATACGCAGTATTTT; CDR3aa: CASSLAAVGGTDTQYF
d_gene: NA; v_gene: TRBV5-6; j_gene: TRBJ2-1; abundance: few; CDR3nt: TGTGCCAGCAGCCCCCTGGGAGGAGGCAATGAGCAGTTCTTC; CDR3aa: CASSPLGGGNEQFF
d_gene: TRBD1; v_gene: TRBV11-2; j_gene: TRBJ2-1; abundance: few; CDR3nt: TGTGCCAGCAGTCCAGCCGGGACAGGGGGTTACAATGAGCAGTTCTTC; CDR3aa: CASSPAGTGGYNEQFF
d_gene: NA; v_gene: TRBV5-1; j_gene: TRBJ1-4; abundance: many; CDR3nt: TGCGCCAGCAGCTTGGCTAGTGCGTCGGGAAATGAAAAACTGTTTTTT; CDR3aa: CASSLASASGNEKLFF
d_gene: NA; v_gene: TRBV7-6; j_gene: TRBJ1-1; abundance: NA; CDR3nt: TGTGCCAGCAGCTTGAGAGGGGGGGCAAGAACTGAAGCTTTCTTT; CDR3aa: CASSLRGGARTEAFF
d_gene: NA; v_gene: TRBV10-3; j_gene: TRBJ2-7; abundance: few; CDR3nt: TGTGCCGTGGGGCCAAATTCCTACGAGCAGTACTTC; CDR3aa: CAVGPNSYEQYF
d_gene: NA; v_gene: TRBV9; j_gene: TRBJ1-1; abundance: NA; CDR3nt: TGTGCCAGCAGCGTAGAAGGGAACACTGAAGCTTTCTTT; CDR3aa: CASSVEGNTEAFF
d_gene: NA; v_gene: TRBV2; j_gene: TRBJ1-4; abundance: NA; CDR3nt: TGTGCCAGCGGACGATCCGGGGTTCCGAATGAAAAACTGTTTTTT; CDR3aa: CASGRSGVPNEKLFF
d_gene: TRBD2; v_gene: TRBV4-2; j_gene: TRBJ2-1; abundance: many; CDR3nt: TGTGCCAGCAGCCAAGTGACTAGCGGGACCGTATATGAGCAGTTCTTC; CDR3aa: CASSQVTSGTVYEQFF
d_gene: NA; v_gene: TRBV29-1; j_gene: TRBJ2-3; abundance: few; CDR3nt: TGCAGCTCCGCGGAGACCACTAGCACAGATACGCAGTATTTT; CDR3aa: CSSAETTSTDTQYF
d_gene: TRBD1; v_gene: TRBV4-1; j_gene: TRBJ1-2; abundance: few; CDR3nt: TGCGCCAGCAGCCATTCCGGGACAGGGTATGTCCCGTACGGAGGCTACACCTTC; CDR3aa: CASSHSGTGYVPYGGYTF
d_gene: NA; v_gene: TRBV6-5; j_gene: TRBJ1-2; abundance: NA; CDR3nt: TGTGCCAGCACTGGGGGGAGCTATGGCTACACCTTC; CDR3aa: CASTGGSYGYTF
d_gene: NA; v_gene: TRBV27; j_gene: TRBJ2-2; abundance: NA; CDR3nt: TGTGCCAGCACCCTAAAGAGGAGCAGCACCGGGGAGCTGTTTTTT; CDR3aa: CASTLKRSSTGELFF
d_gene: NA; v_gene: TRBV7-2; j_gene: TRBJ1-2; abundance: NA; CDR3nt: TGTGCCAGCAGCCCGGACATAGGGGGCTATGGCTACACCTTC; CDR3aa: CASSPDIGGYGYTF
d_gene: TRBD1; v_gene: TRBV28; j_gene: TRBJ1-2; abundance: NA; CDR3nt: TGTGCCAGCAGTCGAAACGCGGGACAGGGGGTTTATGGCTACACCTTC; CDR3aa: CASSRNAGQGVYGYTF
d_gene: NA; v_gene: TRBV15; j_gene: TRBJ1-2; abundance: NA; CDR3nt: TGTGCCACCAGTCCAATTGGGCAAGGCTACACCTTC; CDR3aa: CATSPIGQGYTF
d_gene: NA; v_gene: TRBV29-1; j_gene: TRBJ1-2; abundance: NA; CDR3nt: TGCAGCGTCGAAGATCGCGGAGGCTACACCTTC; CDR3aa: CSVEDRGGYTF
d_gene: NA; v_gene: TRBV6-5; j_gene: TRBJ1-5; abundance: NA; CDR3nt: TGTGCCAGCAGTCCCAGAGACAGAAATCAGCCCCAGCATTTT; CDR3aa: CASSPRDRNQPQHF
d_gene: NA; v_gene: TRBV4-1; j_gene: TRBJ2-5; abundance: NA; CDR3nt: TGCGCCAGCAGCCTCCCGACAGCGGAGGAGCAGTACTTC; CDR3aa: CASSLPTAEEQYF
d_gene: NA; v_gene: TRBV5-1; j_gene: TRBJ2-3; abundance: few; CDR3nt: TGCGCCAGCAGCTGGAGACCGGATAGCACAGATACGCAGTATTTT; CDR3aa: CASSWRPDSTDTQYF
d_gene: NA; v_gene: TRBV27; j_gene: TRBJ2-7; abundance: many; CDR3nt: TGTGCCAGCTCAAGGGGACCCATCTACGAGCAGTACTTC; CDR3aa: CASSRGPIYEQYF
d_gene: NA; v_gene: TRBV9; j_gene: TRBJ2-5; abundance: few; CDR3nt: TGTGCCAGCAGCCTCAGTGGGGGAGAGACCCAGTACTTC; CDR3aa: CASSLSGGETQYF
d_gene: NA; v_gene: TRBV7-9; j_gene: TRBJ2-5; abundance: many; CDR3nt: TGTGCCAGCAGCCCACCACAAGAGACCCAGTACTTC; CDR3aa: CASSPPQETQYF
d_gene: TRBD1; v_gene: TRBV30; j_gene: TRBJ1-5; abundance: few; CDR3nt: TGTGCCTGGAGTAAGGGGGCCTACCTAACTCAGCCCCAGCATTTT; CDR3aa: CAWSKGAYLTQPQHF
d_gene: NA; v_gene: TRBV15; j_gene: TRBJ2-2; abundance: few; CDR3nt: TGTGCCACCAGCAGAGATAATGGGGCCCACACCGGGGAGCTGTTTTTT; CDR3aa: CATSRDNGAHTGELFF
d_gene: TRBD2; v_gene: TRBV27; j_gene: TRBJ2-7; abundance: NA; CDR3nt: TGTGCCAGCAGTTTTGGACTAGCGGGATTAGGGGAGCAGTACTTC; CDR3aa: CASSFGLAGLGEQYF
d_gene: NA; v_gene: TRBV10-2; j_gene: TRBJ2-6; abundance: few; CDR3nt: TGCGCCAGCAGTGCAACAGGGACACGGACCAACGTCCTGACTTTC; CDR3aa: CASSATGTRTNVLTF
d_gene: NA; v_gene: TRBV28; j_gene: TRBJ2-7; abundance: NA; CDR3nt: TGTGCCAGCACCGAGGGGGGCAAGTACGAGCAGTACTTC; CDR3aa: CASTEGGKYEQYF
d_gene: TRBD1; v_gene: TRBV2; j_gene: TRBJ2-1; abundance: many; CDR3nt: TGTGCCAGCAGCCAGGACAGGGATAATGAGCAGTTCTTC; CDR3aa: CASSQDRDNEQFF
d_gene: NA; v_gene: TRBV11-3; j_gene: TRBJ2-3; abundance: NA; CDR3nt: TGTGCCAGCAGCCCAACGGGGACCTTCCCACAAGATACGCAGTATTTT; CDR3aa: CASSPTGTFPQDTQYF
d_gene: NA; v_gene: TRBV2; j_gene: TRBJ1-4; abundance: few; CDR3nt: TGTGCCAGCAGTGAGACCCCGTATGAAAAACTGTTTTTT; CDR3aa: CASSETPYEKLFF
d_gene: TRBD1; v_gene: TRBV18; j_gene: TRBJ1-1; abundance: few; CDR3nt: TGTGCCAGCTCACCGAATTCACAGGGGGGGACTGAAGCTTTCTTT; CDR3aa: CASSPNSQGGTEAFF
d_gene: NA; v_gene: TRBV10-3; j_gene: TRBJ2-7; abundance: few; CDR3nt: TGTGCCATCAGTCCCGAGCCCGGGGTGTACGAGCAGTACTTC; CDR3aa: CAISPEPGVYEQYF
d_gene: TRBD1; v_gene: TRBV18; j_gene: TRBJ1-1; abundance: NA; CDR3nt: TGTGCCAGCTCACCCTTTAAGGACAGGGCGGACACTGAAGCTTTCTTT; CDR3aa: CASSPFKDRADTEAFF
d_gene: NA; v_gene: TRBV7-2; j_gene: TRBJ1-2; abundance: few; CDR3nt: TGTGCCAGCAGCTTTCAGCCGAGGAATGGCTACACCTTC; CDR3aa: CASSFQPRNGYTF
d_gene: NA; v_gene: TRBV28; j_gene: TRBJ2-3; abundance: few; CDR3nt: TGTGCCAGCATCCTTAGGGATACGCAGTATTTT; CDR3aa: CASILRDTQYF
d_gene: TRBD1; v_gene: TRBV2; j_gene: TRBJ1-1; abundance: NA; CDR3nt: TGTGCCAGCAAGGGACAGGGCAACACTGAAGCTTTCTTT; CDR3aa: CASKGQGNTEAFF
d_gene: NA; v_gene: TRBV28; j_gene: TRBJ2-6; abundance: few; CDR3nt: TGTGCCAGCAGTTCCTACAGGGCATTCGTCTCTGGGGCCAACGTCCTGACTTTC; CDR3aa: CASSSYRAFVSGANVLTF
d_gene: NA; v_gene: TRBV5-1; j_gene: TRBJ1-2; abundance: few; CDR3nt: TGCGCCAGCAGCTTTAGTTTAGACCCGACAGGTCTCGATATGCTCGACTATGGCTACACCTTC; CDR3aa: CASSFSLDPTGLDMLDYGYTF